This entry lists 13 T cell receptor beta chains sequenced from one sample in a study of OX40 agonist ivuxolimab in advanced cancers. Profiled with immunoSEQ multiplex PCR; TCRdb holds only in-frame clones, not every one. Among about 74,000 clones listed, under 95% were seen once. The sequenced sample was CD4+ or CD8+ T cells sorted from blood, obtained in a trial of the OX40 agonist ivuxolimab. The receptors were gathered from an adult with an advanced solid tumor such as melanoma, head and neck, liver or kidney cancer.

This chain links TRBV9 with TRBJ2-3; 10 positions match TRBD2. V trimming: 4 bases; J trimming: 3 bases; junction bases outside the gene matches: 8. From germline, CDR1 is SGDLS and CDR2 YYNGEE. The CDR3 consists of 16 residues. The CDR3 DNA sequence: TGTGCCAGCAGCCCACCTCTAGCGGGAGTGACAGATACGCAGTATTTT. Protein product: CASSPPLAGVTDTQYF.

The J gene is TRBJ1-1, the V gene TRBV6-1; perhaps TRBD1 as D (5 bases). V was trimmed by 2 bases and J by 2 bases, leaving 12 bases between them. This CDR3 spans 15 amino acids. Germline CDR1 MNHNS, CDR2 SASEGT. This chain's CDR3 is CASSENTGGNTEAFF. CDR3 coding DNA: TGTGCCAGCAGTGAAAATACAGGAGGCAACACTGAAGCTTTCTTT.

V and J are TRBV9 and TRBJ2-3; 8 bases align to TRBD2. CDR1 SGDLS and CDR2 YYNGEE come from the germline V gene. This CDR3 comprises 16 residues. The trim removed 0 bases at V and 5 bases at J, leaving 8 bases unmatched. CDR3 in DNA: TGTGCCAGCAGCGTAGGTTCCAGCGGGAGAGAAGATACGCAGTATTTT. Translation: CASSVGSSGREDTQYF.

The J gene is TRBJ2-1, the V gene TRBV12-5, with unresolved D. The germline V gene has CDR1 LGHNT and CDR2 FRNRAP. This CDR3 is built from 12 residues. Trimming took 5 bases from V and 7 from J, leaving 9 bases between them. CDR3 sequence: CASGPYENEQFF. Written as DNA, the CDR3 is TGTGCTAGTGGTCCCTACGAAAATGAGCAGTTCTTC.

The V gene is TRBV27, the J gene TRBJ2-1; possible D gene TRBD1, 5 bases. This CDR3 is built from 14 residues. The germline V and J ends were trimmed by 0 bases and 6 bases, with 9 bases remaining between them. The germline gives CDR1 MNHEY, CDR2 SMNVEV (reference sequence). CDR3 nucleotide sequence: TGTGCCAGCAGTTTATCTCCGCAGGGCAATGAGCAGTTCTTC. Translating gives CASSLSPQGNEQFF.

J is TRBJ2-5 and V is TRBV27, with 9 bases aligning to TRBD2. CDR3 length equals 15 residues. Germline assignment: CDR1 MNHEY and CDR2 SMNVEV (reference sequence). J lost 2 bases, V lost 3 bases, and 4 bases had no gene match. CDR3 DNA sequence: TGTGCCAGCAGTTTTTTTAGCGGGAGTCAAGAGACCCAGTACTTC. The encoded protein is CASSFFSGSQETQYF.

The gene calls are TRBV4-3 and TRBJ2-3; 13 nucleotides line up with TRBD2. Trimming cost V 0 bases and J 5 bases; bases outside gene matches: 8. CDR3 length: 18 amino acids. Per germline, CDR1 LGHNA and CDR2 YSLEER. CDR3 loop: CASSQDVWTSGSEDTQYF. CDR3 coding DNA: TGCGCCAGCAGCCAAGATGTATGGACTAGCGGGAGTGAAGATACGCAGTATTTT.

V and J are TRBV2 and TRBJ1-3; D unresolved. V was cut by 4 bases and J by 0 bases, with 13 bases left in between. The CDR3 extends over 16 amino acids. Per germline, CDR1 SNHLY and CDR2 FYNNEI. CDR3 amino acids: CASSAGPGYSGNTIYF. CDR3 sequence (DNA): TGTGCCAGCAGTGCCGGTCCGGGGTACTCTGGAAACACCATATATTTT.

The V gene is TRBV9, the J gene TRBJ1-2; 8 positions agree with TRBD1. CDR1 and CDR2 from the germline V gene are SGDLS and YYNGEE. The CDR3 length is 13 residues. J lost 6 bases, V lost 4 bases, and 5 bases had no gene match. CDR3 sequence: CASSPTGGNGYTF. The CDR3 DNA reads as TGTGCCAGCAGCCCCACAGGGGGGAATGGCTACACCTTC.

V gene TRBV28 combines with J gene TRBJ1-5, with no clear D. Germline V gene data show CDR1 as MDHEN and CDR2 as SYDVKM. V was pared by 2 bases and J by 0 bases, with 8 bases between. The CDR3 spans 15 residues. The CDR3 nucleotides are TGTGCCAGCAGTTTACGAGGTCTTAGCAATCAGCCCCAGCATTTT. Translating it yields CASSLRGLSNQPQHF.

Only one count was recorded for this clone. This rearrangement joins TRBV6-6 to TRBJ1-2; D remains ambiguous. V was clipped by 4 bases and J by 1 base, with 13 bases between them. Germline V gene lookup returns CDR1 MNHNY and CDR2 SVGAGI (reference sequence). This CDR3 has 15 amino acids. CDR3 amino acids: CASSSTVRSNYGYTF. CDR3 in DNA: TGTGCCAGCAGTTCTACCGTCAGGAGTAACTATGGCTACACCTTC.

Here the CDR3 reads CSVESGEVNEQFF. Written as DNA, the CDR3 is TGCAGCGTTGAGTCGGGAGAGGTAAATGAGCAGTTCTTC. V gene TRBV29-1 combines with J gene TRBJ2-1; possibly TRBD2 for D (6 bases). The CDR3 totals 13 residues. Trimming shortened V by 3 bases and J by 7 bases, and 13 bases separated the two germline ends. The germline CDR1 and CDR2 sequences are SQVTM and ANQGSEA.

As regards this clone: A junction end diverges from the germline sequence, so it may reflect a read error. The V and J genes are TRBV28 and TRBJ2-5, with 7 bases lining up with TRBD1. CDR1 is MDHEN and CDR2 is SYDVKM in the germline V gene. There are 15 residues in the CDR3. The CDR3 sequence is CAGSLLGQLQETQYF. In DNA, the CDR3 is TGTGCCGGCAGTCTGCTGGGACAGCTCCAAGAGACCCAGTACTTC.